The sequence of this T cell receptor (beta chain) was determined in a study of T cell responses to AZD1222 COVID-19 vaccine. The V gene lost 1 base and the J gene lost 6 bases, with 5 bases spanning the gap. This CDR3 region has 13 residues. The germline V gene encodes CDR1 SGHNT and CDR2 YYREEE (reference sequence). Method: immunoSEQ multiplex PCR; TCRdb's copy keeps in-frame clones and lacks some. The sample has about 76,000 clones, 70% to 90% seen once; the top ten hold around 9.9%. The chain is built from TRBV5-4 and TRBJ1-6; D unresolved. The clonotype was recovered from an adult in good health. Sample: peripheral blood, taken on day 0 of AZD1222 vaccination. Here the CDR3 DNA reads TGTGCCAGCAGCTTGTCATCTAATTCACCCCTCCACTTT. It specifies CASSLSSNSPLHF.